This TCR beta chain was recorded in a study of vaccination and CD4 T cells after COVID-19. Study overall: The convalescents were made up of six males and four females, two of whom were Hispanic.

The trim removed 2 bases at V and 5 bases at J, leaving 7 bases unmatched. Germline CDR1 SGHNT, CDR2 YENEEA. This CDR3 contains 15 residues. Concerning this clonotype itself: Its matching antigen is unknown.

Treatment here: approximately 9-day PBMC culture with coronavirus spike peptide pools or control peptides (ViraFEST assay). Under the ViraFEST approach, antigen-specific T cells were expanded with peptide pools and TCRs subsequently sequenced. Sequencing of DNA taken from cultured CD4+ T cells relied on the Oncomine TCR Beta short-read assay. Using its own MiXCR run on the PCR reads, TCRdb lists one record per CDR3 protein. The sample comprises nearly 15,000 distinct CDR3 sequences, approximately 55% of which are singletons, and around 4.5% rests with the top ten. The study's findings and limits: SARS-CoV-2-reactive clonotype medians increased from about 20 to 38, not significantly. A relatively small number of convalescent patients were studied, and no early post-infection timepoints were included.

The receptor comes from a human donor who had recovered from COVID-19. V and J are TRBV11-3 and TRBJ2-5; 8 bases line up with TRBD2. The material sequenced was CD4+ T cells from blood, cultured in vitro, taken before SARS-CoV-2 vaccination. The CDR3 reads CASSLLGRGAETQYF. DNA of the CDR3: TGTGCCAGCAGCTTATTGGGGCGGGGGGCGGAGACCCAGTACTTC. The full variable domain, rest sourced from reference TRBV11-3 and TRBJ2-5, is EAGVVQSPRYKIIEKKQPVAFWCNPISGHNTLYWYLQNLGQGPELLIRYENEEAVDDSQLPKDRFSAERLKGVDSTLKIQPAELGDSAVYLCASSLLGRGAETQYFGPGTRLLVL.